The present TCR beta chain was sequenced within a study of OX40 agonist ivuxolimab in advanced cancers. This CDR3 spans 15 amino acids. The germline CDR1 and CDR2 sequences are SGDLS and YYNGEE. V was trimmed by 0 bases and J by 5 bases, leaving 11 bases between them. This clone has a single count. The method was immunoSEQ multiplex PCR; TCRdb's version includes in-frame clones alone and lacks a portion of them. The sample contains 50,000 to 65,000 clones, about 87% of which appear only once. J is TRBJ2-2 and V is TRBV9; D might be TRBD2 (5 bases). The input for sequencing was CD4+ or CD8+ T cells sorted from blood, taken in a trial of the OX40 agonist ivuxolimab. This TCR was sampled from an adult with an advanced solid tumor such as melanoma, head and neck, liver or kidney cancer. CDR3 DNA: TGTGCCAGCAGCGTAGAATATTGGGAGACCGGGGAGCTGTTTTTT. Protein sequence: CASSVEYWETGELFF.